Following are 27 T cell receptor beta chains from one sample sequenced in a study of PD-1 blockade in classical Hodgkin lymphoma. Relapse was seen in all patients after autologous stem cell transplantation, and brentuximab vedotin exposure was variable. The method was immunoSEQ multiplex PCR; TCRdb's version includes in-frame clones alone and lacks a portion of them. The profile shows approximately 150,000 clones, less than 80% of them singletons. Sequenced material: peripheral blood mononuclear cells (PBMCs), taken before the second cycle of nivolumab. These receptors were collected from a human donor with classical Hodgkin lymphoma.

This clone was detected only a few times. The V and J genes are TRBV6-6 and TRBJ1-2, with a weak D call TRBD1 (5 bases). The CDR3 runs 15 residues. The V end lost 0 bases, the J end lost 4 bases, and 12 bases lay between the germline ends. CDR1 is MNHNY, CDR2 SVGAGI, per germline (reference sequence). The CDR3: CASSYSGAGFYGYTF. As DNA, the CDR3 is TGTGCCAGCAGTTACTCCGGCGCAGGGTTCTATGGCTACACCTTC.

The chain combines TRBV9 with TRBJ1-4; no definite D call. This CDR3 is 16 amino acids long. The V gene's germline CDR1 is SGDLS and CDR2 YYNGEE. V shed 3 bases and J shed 8 bases, with 20 bases lying between them. This CDR3 is CASSASGTGLGEKLFF. DNA for the CDR3: TGTGCCAGCAGCGCCTCCGGAACGGGTCTCGGGGAAAAACTGTTTTTT.

The chain has TRBV29-1 and TRBJ1-1; perhaps TRBD1 as D (6 bases). V lost 4 bases, J lost 4 bases, and 22 bases lay in between. Looked up from germline, CDR1 is SQVTM and CDR2 is ANQGSEA. The CDR3 has 16 amino acids. Here the CDR3 DNA reads TGCAGCGTTGTTCCCCCCGGGGCCGGGGGGCTCACTGAAGCTTTCTTT. It translates to CSVVPPGAGGLTEAFF.

This clone turned up a few times. This chain uses TRBV27 with TRBJ2-1; 9 bases are a match to TRBD2. V trimming: 3 bases; J trimming: 5 bases; junction bases outside the gene matches: 5. CDR3 length: 15 amino acids. From germline, CDR1 is MNHEY and CDR2 SMNVEV (reference sequence). As DNA, the CDR3 is TGTGCCAGCAGTTTCCTAGCTAGCGGGGACAATGAGCAGTTCTTC. It yields the protein CASSFLASGDNEQFF.

The chain is built from TRBV10-3 and TRBJ2-1; tentatively, D is TRBD1 or TRBD2 (6 bases each). CDR1 is ENHRY, CDR2 SYGVKD, per germline. There are 12 residues in the CDR3. The ends were cut back, 8 bases at V and 10 bases at J, with 15 bases in the middle. The CDR3 region is CAISGAEGEQFF. DNA for the CDR3: TGTGCCATCTCGGGGGCGGAGGGCGAGCAGTTCTTC.

In this sample, this clone turned up once. The chain links TRBV2 to TRBJ1-1; TRBD1 matches 8 bases. The germline gives CDR1 SNHLY, CDR2 FYNNEI. This CDR3 is 15 amino acids long. V shed 6 bases, J shed 1 base, and the junction held 7 bases outside the gene matches. This CDR3 is CASSSKQGENTEAFF. CDR3 DNA: TGTGCCAGCAGCTCCAAACAGGGGGAGAACACTGAAGCTTTCTTT.

V is TRBV5-1 and J is TRBJ2-7; 9 bases map to TRBD2. Germline-derived CDR1 and CDR2 are SGHRS and YFSETQ. The CDR3 has 17 amino acids. J lost 4 bases, V lost 4 bases, and 15 bases had no gene match. The CDR3 sequence: CASSQGPGAAGGYEQYF. The CDR3 DNA follows: TGCGCCAGCAGCCAAGGGCCCGGTGCAGCGGGGGGATACGAGCAGTACTTC.

The chain uses TRBV19 and TRBJ2-2; D may be TRBD1 (6 bases). This CDR3 spans 13 amino acids. Germline loops: CDR1 LNHDA, CDR2 SQIVND (reference sequence). V was pared by 5 bases and J by 7 bases, with 11 bases between. The CDR3 region is CASSSQGNGELFF. DNA of the CDR3: TGTGCCAGTAGTTCTCAGGGGAACGGGGAGCTGTTTTTT.

The genes are TRBV5-1 and TRBJ2-3; 9 nucleotides match TRBD1. CDR3 size: 15 residues. Germline CDR1 and CDR2: SGHRS and YFSETQ. J gave up 5 bases and V 6 bases, and 10 bases lay outside the gene matches. For the CDR3, the DNA is TGCGCCAGCACCTTATTACAGGGGGCGGGAGATACGCAGTATTTT. Translated: CASTLLQGAGDTQYF.

This clone has just a few counts. The genes are TRBV18 and TRBJ2-2; no clear D. The germline V gene has CDR1 KGHSH and CDR2 LQKENI. The CDR3 is made up of 14 amino acids. V dropped 2 bases and J dropped 2 bases, with 6 bases sitting between them. CDR3 coding DNA: TGTGCCAGCTCACCAAGGGAAAACACCGGGGAGCTGTTTTTT. Translation: CASSPRENTGELFF.

This clone was recorded a few times. V and J are TRBV7-3 and TRBJ2-2; 8 bases match TRBD1. Per germline, CDR1 SGHTA and CDR2 FQGTGA. This CDR3 has 15 amino acids. With 5 bases clipped from V and 3 bases from J, the junction kept 5 bases outside the gene matches. CDR3 residues: CASSGQGRDTGELFF. The CDR3 DNA reads as TGTGCCAGCAGCGGACAGGGTAGGGACACCGGGGAGCTGTTTTTT.

As for this clone: Other DNA sequences within the sample encode an identical CDR3. The genes are TRBV5-1 and TRBJ2-6, with unresolved D. CDR1 is SGHRS and CDR2 is YFSETQ in the germline V gene. This CDR3 spans 15 amino acids. The V and J ends lost 2 bases and 0 bases respectively, with 6 bases between them. The CDR3 bases are TGCGCCAGCAGCTTACAGTCCTCTGGGGCCAACGTCCTGACTTTC. Translation: CASSLQSSGANVLTF.

The J gene is TRBJ1-4, the V gene TRBV7-9; D unclear. The CDR3 totals 16 residues. Deletions cut 6 bases from V and 8 bases from J, with 22 bases between. CDR1 is SEHNR, CDR2 FQNEAQ, per germline (reference sequence). The CDR3 bases are TGTGCCAGCAGTCGGGTCCGGGAGCTCACCAGCGAAAAACTGTTTTTT. Protein sequence: CASSRVRELTSEKLFF.

This clone showed up just a few times. The CDR3 spells CASSLGADREAFF. DNA of the CDR3: TGTGCCAGCAGCTTAGGGGCAGACAGGGAAGCTTTCTTT. This chain uses TRBV7-3 with TRBJ1-1, with D perhaps matching TRBD1 (6 bases). V was shortened by 2 bases and J by 8 bases, with 12 bases between the two germline ends. The CDR3 has 13 residues. Germline assignment: CDR1 SGHTA and CDR2 FQGTGA.

The genes are TRBV7-2 and TRBJ1-1; D is ambiguous. The length of the CDR3 is 12 residues. Trimming took 2 bases from V and 4 from J, leaving 5 bases between them. Germline values: CDR1 SGHTA, CDR2 FQGNSA. The DNA of the CDR3 is TGTGCCAGCAGCTTATGGGGCACTGAAGCTTTCTTT. Its protein product is CASSLWGTEAFF.

The gene calls are TRBV7-2 and TRBJ2-1; 9 nucleotides agree with TRBD2. J gave up 7 bases and V 0 bases, and 7 bases lay outside the gene matches. This CDR3 has 16 amino acids. Germline CDR1 is SGHTA and CDR2 is FQGNSA. CDR3 sequence: CASSLAGTSISNEQFF. DNA of the CDR3: TGTGCCAGCAGCTTAGCCGGGACTAGCATTAGTAATGAGCAGTTCTTC.

The rearrangement links TRBV5-1 to TRBJ1-4; 7 bases agree with TRBD1. The germline gives CDR1 SGHRS, CDR2 YFSETQ. The CDR3 has 15 amino acids. The J segment lost 6 bases and the V segment lost 4 bases, leaving 9 bases of the junction unmatched. The CDR3 reads CASSVTGITYEKLFF. CDR3 DNA: TGCGCCAGCAGCGTGACAGGGATCACATATGAAAAACTGTTTTTT.

The chain couples TRBV5-5 to TRBJ1-4, with TRBD1 identical over 9 bases. The germline V gene has CDR1 SGHKS and CDR2 YYEKEE (reference sequence). The CDR3 has 15 amino acids. V trimming: 4 bases; J trimming: 4 bases; junction bases outside the gene matches: 5. The CDR3 here is CASSPPGQGNEKLFF. Written as DNA, the CDR3 is TGTGCCAGCAGCCCGCCGGGACAGGGTAATGAAAAACTGTTTTTT.

V usage is TRBV5-1 and J usage is TRBJ2-3; TRBD2 agrees at 8 bases. Per germline, CDR1 SGHRS and CDR2 YFSETQ. V lost 0 bases, J lost 1 base, and 4 bases stayed unmatched. This CDR3 is built from 16 residues. CDR3: CASSLGLATGTDTQYF. CDR3 nucleotides: TGCGCCAGCAGCTTGGGACTAGCGACCGGCACAGATACGCAGTATTTT.

The CDR3 spells CASSGLGDTDTQYF. CDR3 nucleotides: TGTGCCAGCAGCGGCCTCGGGGATACAGATACGCAGTATTTT. The V and J genes are TRBV7-9 and TRBJ2-3; weak D call: TRBD2 (5 bases). This CDR3 has 14 amino acids. V was clipped by 5 bases and J by 3 bases, with 12 bases between them. Germline values: CDR1 SEHNR, CDR2 FQNEAQ (reference sequence).

A remark on this clone: The junction differs from germline at one of its ends, possibly a read error. V usage is TRBV2 and J usage is TRBJ2-7; 8 bases map to TRBD1. CDR1 SNHLY and CDR2 FYNNEI come from the germline V gene. The length of the CDR3 is 14 residues. The DNA for the CDR3 is TGTGCCAGCAGCGAAGACAGGGGTTACGACGAGCAGTACTTC. It yields the protein CASSEDRGYDEQYF.

The rearrangement joins TRBV29-1 to TRBJ1-4; D is unresolved. Germline loops: CDR1 SQVTM, CDR2 ANQGSEA. The CDR3 contains 12 residues. V was clipped by 7 bases and J by 0 bases, with 6 bases between them. The CDR3 nucleotides are TGCAGCGCCCGGGCAACTAATGAAAAACTGTTTTTT. Encoded protein: CSARATNEKLFF.

V and J are TRBV6-5 and TRBJ2-3; D may correspond to TRBD1 or TRBD2 (6 bases each). From germline, CDR1 is MNHEY and CDR2 SVGAGI. Trimming pared 0 bases from V and 4 bases from J, leaving 14 bases between. This CDR3 is built from 16 residues. The DNA for the CDR3 is TGTGCCAGCAGTTACTCGGGGGGCTTCGTCGCAGATACGCAGTATTTT. This sequence encodes CASSYSGGFVADTQYF.

The chain is built from TRBV6-6 and TRBJ1-1; D is unresolved. Germline values: CDR1 MNHNY, CDR2 SVGAGI (reference sequence). With 5 bases removed from V and 2 bases from J, the gap between germline ends came to 9 bases. The CDR3 loop spans 13 amino acids. The CDR3 reads CASSVQINTEAFF. The CDR3 region has the DNA TGTGCCAGCAGTGTCCAGATAAACACTGAAGCTTTCTTT.

The chain carries TRBV5-6 and TRBJ1-1, with D uncertain. V lost 4 bases, J lost 4 bases, and 23 bases lay in between. CDR3 length: 17 amino acids. Germline CDR1 and CDR2: SGHDT and YYEEEE. CDR3 sequence reads: CASSRLAREVWSTEAFF. Here the CDR3 DNA reads TGTGCCAGCAGCCGCCTGGCTCGGGAGGTATGGAGCACTGAAGCTTTCTTT. The variable domain in full, with the rest retrieved from reference TRBV5-6 and TRBJ1-1, is DAGVTQSPTHLIKTRGQQVTLRCSPKSGHDTVSWYQQALGQGPQFIFQYYEEEERQRGNFPDRFSGHQFPNYSSELNVNALLLGDSALYLCASSRLAREVWSTEAFFGQGTRLTVV.

The gene calls are TRBV6-6 and TRBJ1-5; TRBD1 agrees at 9 bases. Trimming took 6 bases from V and 0 from J; bases not matched to a gene: 6. CDR3 length: 16 residues. CDR1 is MNHNY and CDR2 is SVGAGI in the germline V gene (reference sequence). This CDR3 is CASRMDRGDSNQPQHF. DNA for the CDR3: TGTGCCAGCAGGATGGACAGGGGTGATAGCAATCAGCCCCAGCATTTT.

The chain has TRBV30 and TRBJ2-2, with 7 bases that match TRBD2. The CDR3 is made up of 14 amino acids. The V gene end was trimmed by 0 bases and the J gene end by 6 bases; junction bases not matched to a gene: 4. Germline V lookup: CDR1 GTSNPN, CDR2 SVGIG (reference sequence). This CDR3 is CAWSVIAGAGELFF. CDR3 nucleotides: TGTGCCTGGAGTGTAATCGCGGGGGCCGGGGAGCTGTTTTTT.